This T cell receptor (beta chain) was captured by sequencing in a study of T cell repertoires in cytomegalovirus infection. This clonotype was picked up a small number of times. Its target is not known. TCRdb used MiXCR to reprocess the reads, holding one entry per CDR3 protein. The sample gives some 800,000 distinct CDR3 sequences, 29% of which show up once; over 10% is in the top ten. The sample consisted of cultured CD8+ T cells from PBMCs, taken from culture after CMV antigen stimulation. This receptor was identified in a human donor in good health (CMV status not recorded). Some clones in this sample may be carry-over from other donors' samples.

The CDR3 DNA sequence: TGTGCCAGCACCTTAGACGGTACGCAGTATTTT. Translating it yields CASTLDGTQYF. The J gene is TRBJ2-3, the V gene TRBV25-1; unclear D gene. The CDR3 has 11 amino acids. CDR1 and CDR2 from the germline V gene are MGHDK and SYGVNS. Trimming removed 7 bases from V and 8 bases from J, with 10 bases in between.